The rows below give T cell receptor beta chains drawn from one sample of a study of PD-L1 blockade in urothelial cancer. Using immunoSEQ multiplex PCR, the repertoire was profiled, and TCRdb retains in-frame clones only, with some absent. The sample has some 65,000 clones, roughly 79% seen once; the top ten hold 3.2%. Material: PBMCs, obtained around atezolizumab (anti-PD-L1) treatment. All receptors come from a man between 65 and 79 years old with urothelial cancer. The CDR3 runs from the conserved cysteine through the conserved F or W. D genes are given only for firm matches. A clone size is listed for some rows: how often the clone was seen (once, few, many), or a class if it is expanded.

D	size	V	J	CDR3	DNA
TRBD1	-	TRBV6-6	TRBJ2-7	CASSYAQGAYEQYF	TGTGCCAGCAGTTACGCGCAGGGGGCCTACGAGCAGTACTTC
TRBD1	-	TRBV6-6	TRBJ1-4	CASSAPGQGNLFF	TGTGCCAGCAGTGCCCCGGGACAGGGTAATCTGTTTTTT
TRBD1	-	TRBV5-4	TRBJ1-4	CASSLPGQGPTNEKLFF	TGTGCCAGCAGCCTCCCGGGACAGGGACCAACTAATGAAAAACTGTTTTTT
TRBD1	once	TRBV19	TRBJ2-5	CASSKVGQGVPTQETQYF	TGTGCCAGTAGTAAAGTCGGACAGGGGGTCCCTACACAAGAGACCCAGTACTTC
-	-	TRBV5-1	TRBJ1-1	CASSLPGFEGTEAFF	TGCGCCAGCAGCTTACCGGGATTTGAAGGCACTGAAGCTTTCTTT
-	many	TRBV6-1	TRBJ1-2	CASSEAWQAAGYGYTF	TGTGCCAGCAGTGAAGCGTGGCAGGCCGCTGGCTATGGCTACACCTTC
TRBD2	-	TRBV2	TRBJ2-7	CASLAGYEQYF	TGTGCCAGCCTAGCGGGATACGAGCAGTACTTC
TRBD2	-	TRBV18	TRBJ2-1	CASREAGGPDEQFF	TGTGCCAGCCGCGAAGCGGGAGGGCCTGATGAGCAGTTCTTC
TRBD2	once	TRBV5-5	TRBJ2-2	CASSLDSGRINTGELFF	TGTGCCAGCAGCTTGGATAGCGGGAGGATCAACACCGGGGAGCTGTTTTTT
-	-	TRBV29-1	TRBJ2-1	CSVVGVGVNEQFF	TGCAGCGTTGTTGGCGTAGGGGTCAATGAGCAGTTCTTC
-	-	TRBV2	TRBJ2-3	CASSGFGFGTDTQYF	TGTGCCAGCAGTGGCTTCGGGTTTGGCACAGATACGCAGTATTTT
TRBD1	-	TRBV7-9	TRBJ1-1	CASSSRQGGTEAFF	TGTGCCAGCAGCTCGAGACAGGGAGGCACTGAAGCTTTCTTT
TRBD1	-	TRBV6-1	TRBJ2-5	CASSESGQGVGETQYF	TGTGCCAGCAGTGAATCGGGACAGGGGGTAGGCGAGACCCAGTACTTC
-	-	TRBV6-1	TRBJ2-6	CASSARTAGANVLTF	TGTGCCAGCAGTGCGAGGACAGCTGGGGCCAACGTCCTGACTTTC
-	-	TRBV6-6	TRBJ1-2	CASSSPGGGYTF	TGTGCCAGCAGTTCCCCTGGGGGCGGCTACACCTTC
TRBD1	-	TRBV6-1	TRBJ1-3	CASRGRQGPGNTIYF	TGTGCCAGCAGGGGAAGACAGGGCCCTGGAAACACCATATATTTT
-	-	TRBV19	TRBJ2-1	CASSTLNPVNNEQFF	TGTGCCAGTAGTACCCTCAACCCGGTTAACAATGAGCAGTTCTTC
TRBD2	-	TRBV28	TRBJ2-1	CASRLAGEVNEQFF	TGTGCCAGCAGATTAGCGGGAGAGGTCAATGAGCAGTTCTTC
-	-	TRBV19	TRBJ2-6	CASRDRLSGANVLTF	TGTGCCAGTAGGGACAGACTCTCTGGGGCCAACGTCCTGACTTTC
TRBD2	-	TRBV7-9	TRBJ2-7	CASSLTSATPGEQYF	TGTGCCAGCAGCTTGACTAGCGCGACTCCGGGCGAGCAGTACTTC
TRBD2	-	TRBV5-4	TRBJ2-7	CASSSGLAGSEQYF	TGTGCCAGCAGCTCGGGACTAGCGGGATCCGAGCAGTACTTC
TRBD2	-	TRBV6-5	TRBJ2-2	CASSSTSGRLAGELFF	TGTGCCAGCAGTTCGACTAGCGGGAGACTCGCCGGGGAGCTGTTTTTT
TRBD1	-	TRBV6-6	TRBJ2-7	CASSYRDRVYEQYF	TGTGCCAGCAGTTACCGAGACAGGGTCTACGAGCAGTACTTC
-	-	TRBV25-1	TRBJ2-2	CASSGGSRGSTGELFF	TGTGCCAGCAGTGGTGGGTCTCGGGGGAGCACCGGGGAGCTGTTTTTT
TRBD1	-	TRBV5-1	TRBJ1-4	CASSFETGEEKLFF	TGCGCCAGCAGCTTCGAGACAGGGGAAGAAAAACTGTTTTTT
TRBD2	-	TRBV5-5	TRBJ2-3	CASSLGAGGTDTQYF	TGTGCCAGCAGCTTGGGAGCGGGAGGGACAGATACGCAGTATTTT
TRBD1	-	TRBV5-8	TRBJ1-1	CASNEQGFTEAFF	TGTGCCAGCAACGAACAGGGGTTTACTGAAGCTTTCTTT
TRBD2	-	TRBV30	TRBJ2-5	CAWSVPRTSGQETQYF	TGTGCCTGGAGTGTACCCCGGACTAGCGGCCAAGAGACCCAGTACTTC
TRBD1	-	TRBV27	TRBJ2-1	CASSPDRDIYNEQFF	TGTGCCAGCAGTCCCGACAGGGACATTTACAATGAGCAGTTCTTC
TRBD2	-	TRBV30	TRBJ2-1	CAWVTSGSVLNEQFF	TGTGCCTGGGTTACTAGCGGGAGTGTACTGAATGAGCAGTTCTTC
TRBD1	-	TRBV5-1	TRBJ1-2	CASSSTGTGYGYTF	TGCGCCAGCAGCTCCACGGGGACAGGGTATGGCTACACCTTC
TRBD2	-	TRBV2	TRBJ2-5	CASSELAGGEETQYF	TGTGCCAGCAGTGAATTAGCGGGAGGTGAAGAGACCCAGTACTTC
-	-	TRBV29-1	TRBJ2-1	CSARHGGGPYNEQFF	TGCAGCGCTCGCCATGGGGGGGGCCCATACAATGAGCAGTTCTTC
TRBD2	-	TRBV19	TRBJ2-4	CASSIRAGGGVQYF	TGTGCCAGTAGTATACGGGCCGGGGGAGGGGTTCAGTACTTC
-	-	TRBV28	TRBJ1-1	CASSLGQGYRTEAFF	TGTGCCAGCAGTTTAGGGCAGGGGTATCGCACTGAAGCTTTCTTT
TRBD1	-	TRBV10-2	TRBJ2-7	CASSEETGGSYEQYF	TGCGCCAGCAGTGAGGAGACAGGGGGTTCCTACGAGCAGTACTTC
-	-	TRBV4-1	TRBJ2-7	CASAPSQGKVSYEQYF	TGCGCCAGCGCTCCCTCCCAGGGGAAGGTGTCCTACGAGCAGTACTTC
-	few	TRBV7-9	TRBJ1-1	CASSLTPGSHKDTEAFF	TGTGCCAGCAGCTTAACACCGGGGAGTCATAAGGACACTGAAGCTTTCTTT
TRBD1	-	TRBV5-1	TRBJ2-7	CASSYRTGSYEQYF	TGCGCCAGCAGCTATAGGACAGGGTCCTACGAGCAGTACTTC
TRBD1	-	TRBV4-2	TRBJ1-4	CASSQHTGTDNEKLFF	TGTGCCAGCAGCCAGCATACCGGGACAGATAATGAAAAACTGTTTTTT
TRBD1	-	TRBV6-1	TRBJ2-1	CASVRDRGADEQFF	TGTGCCAGCGTCCGGGACAGGGGGGCCGATGAGCAGTTCTTC
-	-	TRBV10-3	TRBJ2-7	CAIRGSSGDYEQYF	TGTGCCATCAGGGGGAGTAGCGGTGACTACGAGCAGTACTTC
TRBD1	-	TRBV4-1	TRBJ2-1	CASSQDQGAASSYNEQFF	TGCGCCAGCAGCCAAGATCAGGGGGCCGCGAGCTCCTACAATGAGCAGTTCTTC
-	-	TRBV2	TRBJ2-1	CASRLQGKYNEQFF	TGTGCCAGCAGACTCCAGGGGAAGTACAATGAGCAGTTCTTC
-	-	TRBV28	TRBJ2-1	CASSSVRSYNEQFF	TGTGCCAGCAGTTCCGTTCGCTCCTACAATGAGCAGTTCTTC